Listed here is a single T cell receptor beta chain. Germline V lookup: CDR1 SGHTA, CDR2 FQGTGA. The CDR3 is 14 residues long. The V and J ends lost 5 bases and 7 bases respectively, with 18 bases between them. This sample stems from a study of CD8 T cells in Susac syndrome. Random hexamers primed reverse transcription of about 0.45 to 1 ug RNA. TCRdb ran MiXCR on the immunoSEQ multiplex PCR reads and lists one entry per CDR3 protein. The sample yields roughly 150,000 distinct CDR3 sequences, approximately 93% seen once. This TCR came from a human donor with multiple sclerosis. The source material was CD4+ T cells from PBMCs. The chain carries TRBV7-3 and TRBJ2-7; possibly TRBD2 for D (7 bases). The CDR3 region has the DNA TGTGCCAGCAGCCCAAGGGGGGGAGGGAAGGAGCAGTACTTC. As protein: CASSPRGGGKEQYF.